Listed here are 9 T cell receptor beta chains from one sample, sequenced in a study of response to subunit inactivated influenza vaccine. TCRdb fed the RT-PCR reads into MiXCR, producing one record per CDR3 protein. Here the sample spans about 160,000 distinct CDR3 sequences, approximately 10% being singletons. This specimen was non-naive T cells sorted from PBMCs, taken 40 to 50 days after vaccination. The origin of the receptors is a man over 45 who received an inactivated influenza vaccine.

This chain connects TRBV2 to TRBJ2-5; the match to TRBD1 covers 7 bases. Unmatched junction bases numbered 1, after V lost 5 bases and J lost 4 bases. CDR3 length equals 12 residues. Germline V gene lookup returns CDR1 SNHLY and CDR2 FYNNEI. As DNA, the CDR3 is TGTGCCAGCAGTACAGGGGTAGAGACCCAGTACTTC. Translating gives CASSTGVETQYF.

V usage is TRBV18 and J usage is TRBJ2-5; D is unclear. Germline V CDR1 and CDR2: KGHSH, LQKENI. The CDR3 is 20 amino acids. Trimming stripped 0 bases from V and 1 base from J, with 24 bases between. The chain's CDR3 is CASSPPRRLGPFPFQETQYF. The CDR3 coding sequence is TGTGCCAGCTCACCACCACGCAGGCTAGGACCATTCCCTTTCCAAGAGACCCAGTACTTC.

This clonotype has just a few counts. The chain links TRBV6-5 to TRBJ2-7, with D hard to call. The germline V gene encodes CDR1 MNHEY and CDR2 SVGAGI. This CDR3 is 15 amino acids long. The V and J ends lost 2 bases and 3 bases respectively, with 14 bases between them. CDR3: CASSYGTPEYYEQYF. CDR3 bases: TGTGCCAGCAGTTACGGAACTCCAGAATACTACGAGCAGTACTTC.

The CDR3 loop is CSSTGGGRVEQFF. The CDR3 region has the DNA TGCAGTTCAACTGGGGGCGGGAGGGTTGAGCAGTTCTTC. The chain carries TRBV20-1 and TRBJ2-1; TRBD2 matches 9 bases. CDR3 size: 13 residues. CDR1 and CDR2 from the germline V gene are DFQATT and SNEGSKA (reference sequence). The ends lost 8 bases at V and 9 bases at J; junction bases unmatched: 11.

In this sample, this clonotype turned up a few times. The CDR3 DNA reads TGTGCCAGCAGCTTTGGACAGGGAATTTACAATGAGCAGTTCTTC. This gives the protein CASSFGQGIYNEQFF. The chain employs TRBV11-2 and TRBJ2-1, with TRBD1 matching over 8 bases. The CDR3 length is 15 residues. Germline V lookup: CDR1 SGHAT, CDR2 FQNNGV. V lost 3 bases and J lost 4; bases outside the gene matches: 5.

This clonotype has a count of ten or more. This sequence joins TRBV6-1 and TRBJ1-1; D perhaps matches TRBD1 (5 bases). V lost 5 bases and J 4 bases, leaving 17 bases between the germline ends. The CDR3 covers 15 residues. Germline CDR1 and CDR2: MNHNS and SASEGT. The CDR3 spells CASSRPSGSATEAFF. The DNA for the CDR3 is TGTGCCAGCAGTCGTCCCTCAGGGTCGGCCACTGAAGCTTTCTTT.

This clonotype came up a few times. The CDR3 loop is CASSRRFTDTQYF. The CDR3 DNA is TGTGCCAGCAGCCGCAGATTCACAGATACGCAGTATTTT. The rearrangement joins TRBV7-3 to TRBJ2-3; no clear D gene. This CDR3 is built from 13 residues. Trimming removed 5 bases at V and 2 bases at J, with 8 bases between. The germline gives CDR1 SGHTA, CDR2 FQGTGA.

V usage is TRBV6-2 or TRBV6-3 and J usage is TRBJ2-3, with D perhaps TRBD1 (6 bases). The V and J ends lost 5 bases and 3 bases respectively, with 15 bases between them. This CDR3 has 15 amino acids. Germline V lookup: CDR1 MNHEY, CDR2 SVGEGT. CDR3 residues: CASSRDTLITDTQYF. The CDR3 DNA follows: TGTGCCAGCAGTCGGGACACCCTGATAACAGATACGCAGTATTTT.

The rearrangement joins TRBV11-1 to TRBJ2-2; TRBD1 might be the D (7 bases). The CDR3 loop spans 19 amino acids. The V end was cut by 2 bases, the J end by 0 bases, with 19 bases between. Germline CDR1 reads SGHAT; CDR2 reads FQDESV (reference sequence). The CDR3 coding sequence is TGTGCCAGCAGCTTATTCGGTGGGGGGACAGCGACGAACACCGGGGAGCTGTTTTTT. Its protein is CASSLFGGGTATNTGELFF.